These T cell receptor beta chains were read from a single sample in a study of response to subunit inactivated influenza vaccine. A single record per CDR3 protein comes from TCRdb applying MiXCR to the RT-PCR reads. The table lists approximately 520,000 distinct CDR3 sequences, about 25% of them singletons, with 1.9% in the top ten. Sequencing used CD4+ T cells sorted from PBMCs, obtained about 5 days after vaccination. The receptors derive from a man aged 50 to 59 who received an inactivated influenza vaccine. Both conserved end residues are part of each CDR3. The D gene is left open where the match is weak. The size of a clone is reported for some rows only, either as once, few or many, or as a class for expanded clones.

D	size	J	V	CDR3	DNA
TRBD1	many	TRBJ2-2	TRBV5-1	CASSKTGDLSGELFF	TGCGCCAGCAGCAAGACAGGGGATTTATCCGGGGAGCTGTTTTTT
NA	NA	TRBJ1-2	TRBV5-1	CASSLRGAGYGYTF	TGCGCCAGCAGCCTTAGGGGGGCCGGCTATGGCTACACCTTC
TRBD1	few	TRBJ1-1	TRBV3-1	CASSHHTGGTEAFF	TGTGCCAGCAGCCACCACACAGGGGGCACTGAAGCTTTCTTT
NA	NA	TRBJ2-1	TRBV5-1	CASSPLEGTSFNEQFF	TGCGCCAGCAGCCCACTAGAGGGGACTTCATTCAATGAGCAGTTCTTC
TRBD2	few	TRBJ2-3	TRBV7-2	CASSVSGSWIDTQYF	TGTGCCAGCAGCGTCAGCGGGAGTTGGATAGATACGCAGTATTTT
NA	NA	TRBJ1-2	TRBV11-2	CASSPLGVDYGYTF	TGTGCCAGCAGCCCCTTGGGGGTGGACTATGGCTACACCTTC
TRBD1	NA	TRBJ1-4	TRBV4-1	CASSTRTGENEKLFF	TGCGCCAGCAGCACCCGGACAGGGGAGAATGAAAAACTGTTTTTT
NA	few	TRBJ2-3	TRBV20-1	CSACGLSTDTQYF	TGCAGTGCCTGCGGACTGAGCACAGATACGCAGTATTTT
TRBD2	NA	TRBJ2-3	TRBV5-3	CARGGGADTQYF	TGTGCCAGAGGCGGGGGAGCAGATACGCAGTATTTT
TRBD1	NA	TRBJ2-7	TRBV7-3	CASSLSGGSEQYF	TGTGCCAGCAGCTTATCAGGGGGTAGCGAGCAGTACTTC
NA	few	TRBJ1-2	TRBV18	CASSPSEDYGYTF	TGTGCCAGCTCACCATCGGAGGACTATGGCTACACCTTC
NA	few	TRBJ2-1	TRBV20-1	CSAKRNYNEQFF	TGCAGTGCTAAGCGGAACTACAATGAGCAGTTCTTC
TRBD2	NA	TRBJ2-1	TRBV20-1	CSARGGLDWNEQFF	TGCAGTGCTAGAGGGGGACTAGATTGGAATGAGCAGTTCTTC
TRBD2	NA	TRBJ2-2	TRBV6-1	CASSRSSGSRTGELFF	TGTGCCAGCAGTCGGTCTAGCGGAAGTCGGACCGGGGAGCTGTTTTTT
NA	NA	TRBJ1-6	TRBV7-8	CASSLSAITNSPLHF	TGTGCCAGCAGCCTCTCTGCGATTACCAATTCACCCCTCCACTTT
NA	NA	TRBJ2-7	TRBV7-2	CASSFNSGGRGEQYF	TGTGCCAGCAGCTTTAACTCAGGGGGGAGGGGCGAGCAGTACTTC
NA	few	TRBJ1-1	TRBV20-1	CSPSRGGNTEAFF	TGCAGCCCATCAAGGGGGGGGAACACTGAAGCTTTCTTT
TRBD1	NA	TRBJ1-2	TRBV10-3	CAISESDRAGYGYTF	TGTGCCATCAGTGAATCTGACAGGGCCGGCTATGGCTACACCTTC
TRBD2	NA	TRBJ2-2	TRBV20-1	CSAGSGGHSGELFF	TGCAGTGCTGGGTCGGGAGGACACAGCGGGGAGCTGTTTTTT
NA	NA	TRBJ2-2	TRBV2	CAFCPEGIYLNTGELFF	TGTGCCTTCTGTCCCGAAGGTATCTACCTTAACACCGGGGAGCTGTTTTTT